These 18 T cell receptor beta chains were all obtained from the same sample, sequenced in a study of identical twins. TCRdb independently ran MiXCR on the 5' RACE reads; one entry per CDR3 protein. The profile shows roughly 490,000 distinct CDR3 sequences, 13% to 15% of them singletons. The same data also went into a second study, on yellow fever vaccine responses in identical twins.

Specimen: CD4+ T cells sorted from blood. Receptors were obtained from a woman aged 18-30 years in good health.

The rearrangement links TRBV24-1 to TRBJ2-7; 8 nucleotides line up with TRBD1. The CDR3 has 14 residues. V trimming: 4 bases; J trimming: 6 bases; junction bases outside the gene matches: 7. The germline CDR1 and CDR2 sequences are KGHDR and SFDVKD. This chain's CDR3 is CATSDLSGGTEQYF. CDR3 bases: TGTGCCACCAGTGACTTGTCAGGGGGCACCGAGCAGTACTTC.

This clonotype was detected a few times. V and J are TRBV7-3 and TRBJ2-2, with D unclear. The CDR3 spans 12 residues. Trimming removed 5 bases at V and 6 bases at J, with 7 bases between. Germline V gene lookup returns CDR1 SGHTA and CDR2 FQGTGA. The CDR3 sequence: CASSEPPGELFF. CDR3 DNA sequence: TGTGCCAGCAGCGAACCCCCCGGGGAGCTGTTTTTT. The whole variable domain, remainder taken from reference TRBV7-3 and TRBJ2-2, is GAGVSQTPSNKVTEKGKYVELRCDPISGHTALYWYRQSLGQGPEFLIYFQGTGAADDSGLPNDRFFAVRPEGSVSTLKIQRTERGDSAVYLCASSEPPGELFFGEGSRLTVL.

As DNA, the CDR3 is TGTGCCAGCTCGCAAAATCAGGGTTCCTACGAGCAGTACTTC. This translates into CASSQNQGSYEQYF. This chain joins TRBV18 and TRBJ2-7, with D tentatively TRBD1 (5 bases). The V gene's germline CDR1 is KGHSH and CDR2 LQKENI. V shed 6 bases and J shed 1 base, with 13 bases lying between them. This CDR3 has 14 amino acids.

This chain joins TRBV5-1 and TRBJ2-3; no reliable D call. Germline V CDR1 and CDR2: SGHRS, YFSETQ. This CDR3 is 13 amino acids long. The V gene lost 7 bases and the J gene lost 4 bases, with 13 bases spanning the gap. For the CDR3, the DNA is TGCGCCAGCGGTCCTTTAGAACCAGATACGCAGTATTTT. This encodes CASGPLEPDTQYF.

This clonotype was detected a few times. The CDR3 region is CASSQVYGQPQHF. The CDR3 DNA follows: TGCGCCAGCAGCCAAGTGTATGGTCAGCCCCAGCATTTT. The J gene is TRBJ1-5, the V gene TRBV4-3; the D is unclear. Germline lookup yields CDR1 LGHNA and CDR2 YSLEER. The CDR3 has 13 amino acids. V was pared by 1 base and J by 6 bases, with 7 bases between.

This clonotype has more than one count but fewer than ten. This chain joins TRBV20-1 and TRBJ1-4, with D possibly being TRBD1 (6 bases). In germline, CDR1 is DFQATT, CDR2 SNEGSKA (reference sequence). V shed 6 bases and J shed 4 bases, with 15 bases lying between them. The CDR3 is made up of 14 amino acids. The CDR3 DNA reads as TGCAGTGCATCGGTAGGACAGCTTAATGAAAAACTGTTTTTT. Residues: CSASVGQLNEKLFF.

The rearrangement links TRBV6-2 or TRBV6-3 to TRBJ2-5; TRBD2 aligns across 10 bases. The CDR3 is 16 residues long. Germline assignment: CDR1 MNHEY and CDR2 SVGEGT. The J segment lost 2 bases and the V segment lost 3 bases, leaving 6 bases of the junction unmatched. The DNA of the CDR3 is TGTGCCAGCAGTTATGGGGTAGCGGGAGGTCAAGAGACCCAGTACTTC. Translating it yields CASSYGVAGGQETQYF.

J is TRBJ2-5 and V is TRBV25-1; 7 positions agree with TRBD2. J lost 5 bases, V lost 2 bases, and 2 bases had no gene match. The CDR3 totals 13 residues. CDR1 is MGHDK and CDR2 is SYGVNS in the germline V gene. This chain's CDR3 is CASSEGGGETQYF. CDR3 nucleotides: TGTGCCAGCAGTGAAGGGGGGGGTGAGACCCAGTACTTC.

V and J are TRBV9 and TRBJ2-3; 12 nucleotides match TRBD2. From germline, CDR1 is SGDLS and CDR2 YYNGEE. Trimming took 4 bases from V and 2 from J; bases not matched to a gene: 20. The CDR3 has 21 residues. The CDR3 sequence is CASSLGTATRLAGATTDTQYF. CDR3 in DNA: TGTGCCAGCAGCCTTGGGACTGCCACTCGACTAGCGGGGGCCACCACAGATACGCAGTATTTT.

This chain uses TRBV9 with TRBJ2-7; tentative D call: TRBD1 (6 bases). Germline-derived CDR1 and CDR2 are SGDLS and YYNGEE. This CDR3 has 15 residues. V gave up 0 bases and J gave up 9 bases, with 19 bases separating them. The CDR3: CASSVGDKVMGVQYF. The DNA of the CDR3 is TGTGCCAGCAGCGTAGGGGACAAGGTGATGGGGGTGCAGTACTTC. The full variable domain, with the rest looked up from reference TRBV9 and TRBJ2-7, is DSGVTQTPKHLITATGQRVTLRCSPRSGDLSVYWYQQSLDQGLQFLIQYYNGEERAKGNILERFSAQQFPDLHSELNLSSLELGDSALYFCASSVGDKVMGVQYFGPGTRLTVT.

Ten or more counts support this clonotype. CDR3 sequence (DNA): TGTGCCAGCACTTCAAAGCGGGGCGATAGCACAGATACGCAGTATTTT. It yields the protein CASTSKRGDSTDTQYF. V and J are TRBV27 and TRBJ2-3; 7 bases agree with TRBD2. This CDR3 has 16 residues. The J segment lost 0 bases and the V segment lost 7 bases, leaving 10 bases of the junction unmatched. Germline V CDR1 and CDR2: MNHEY, SMNVEV (reference sequence).

J is TRBJ2-5 and V is TRBV12-3 or TRBV12-4; the match to TRBD2 covers 9 bases. The CDR3 consists of 14 residues. V shed 6 bases and J 2 bases; nucleotides not matched to a gene: 4. CDR3 region: CASRLAGIQETQYF. CDR3 sequence (DNA): TGTGCCAGCAGGCTAGCGGGAATTCAAGAGACCCAGTACTTC.

This clonotype was seen a handful of times. The rearrangement uses TRBV12-5 and TRBJ1-2; D uncertain. Germline CDR1 is LGHNT and CDR2 is FRNRAP. There are 13 residues in the CDR3. The ends were cut back, 5 bases at V and 5 bases at J, with 12 bases in the middle. The CDR3 nucleotides read TGTGCTAGTGGTACTGGTGGGCTATATGGCTACACCTTC. This codes for CASGTGGLYGYTF. The full variable domain, completed using reference TRBV12-5 and TRBJ1-2, is DARVTQTPRHKVTEMGQEVTMRCQPILGHNTVFWYRQTMMQGLELLAYFRNRAPLDDSGMPKDRFSAEMPDATLATLKIQPSEPRDSAVYFCASGTGGLYGYTFGSGTRLTVV.

In this sample, this clonotype turned up a few times. The chain links TRBV20-1 to TRBJ2-3; D gene unclear. Germline assignment: CDR1 DFQATT and CDR2 SNEGSKA (reference sequence). Trimming removed 0 bases from V and 3 bases from J, with 13 bases in between. The CDR3 sequence is 15 residues long. The CDR3 sequence: CSARDRPKITDTQYF. The CDR3 nucleotides are TGCAGTGCTAGAGATCGCCCGAAGATAACAGATACGCAGTATTTT.

The J gene is TRBJ2-7, the V gene TRBV6-1; tentatively, D is TRBD2 (6 bases). CDR1 is MNHNS and CDR2 is SASEGT in the germline V gene. V lost 6 bases, J lost 1 base, and 13 bases lay in between. This CDR3 has 14 residues. DNA of the CDR3: TGTGCCAGCAGGGGGGGAGCACCATCCTACGAGCAGTACTTC. Its translation: CASRGGAPSYEQYF.

This clonotype was seen a handful of times. The chain combines TRBV9 with TRBJ2-1; TRBD2 agrees at 7 bases. V shed 4 bases and J 1 base; nucleotides not matched to a gene: 8. This CDR3 spans 16 amino acids. The germline V gene has CDR1 SGDLS and CDR2 YYNGEE. The CDR3 here is CASSYTGLESYNEQFF. CDR3 DNA: TGTGCCAGCAGCTATACCGGACTAGAGTCCTACAATGAGCAGTTCTTC.

This clonotype was seen many times. This sequence joins TRBV12-3 or TRBV12-4 and TRBJ2-3, with D perhaps TRBD2 (7 bases). Trimming took off 8 bases at V and 2 bases at J, with 14 bases between the two ends. This CDR3 has 14 amino acids. CDR3 loop: CASRPGGNTDTQYF. As DNA, the CDR3 is TGTGCCAGCCGACCGGGGGGCAACACAGATACGCAGTATTTT.

In its sample, this clonotype was seen a few times. The V gene is TRBV9, the J gene TRBJ2-1, with D possibly being TRBD2 (6 bases). CDR1 SGDLS and CDR2 YYNGEE come from the germline V gene. V was cut by 0 bases and J by 0 bases, with 10 bases left in between. The CDR3 has 16 residues. The CDR3 DNA follows: TGTGCCAGCAGCGTAGGTAGCGGCCGCTCCTACAATGAGCAGTTCTTC. Protein: CASSVGSGRSYNEQFF.